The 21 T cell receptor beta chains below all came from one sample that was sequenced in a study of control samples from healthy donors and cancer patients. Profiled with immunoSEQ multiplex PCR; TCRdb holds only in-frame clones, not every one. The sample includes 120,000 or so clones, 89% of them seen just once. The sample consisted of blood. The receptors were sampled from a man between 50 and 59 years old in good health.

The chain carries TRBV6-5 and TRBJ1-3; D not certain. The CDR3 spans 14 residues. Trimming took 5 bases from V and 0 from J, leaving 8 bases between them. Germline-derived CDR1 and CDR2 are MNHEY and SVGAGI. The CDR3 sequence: CASSLTSSGNTIYF. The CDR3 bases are TGTGCCAGCAGTCTTACGAGCTCTGGAAACACCATATATTTT.

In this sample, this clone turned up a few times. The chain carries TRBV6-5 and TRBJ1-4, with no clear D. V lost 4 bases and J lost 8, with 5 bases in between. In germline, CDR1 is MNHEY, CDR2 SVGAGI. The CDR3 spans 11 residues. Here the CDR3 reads CASSSQEKLFF. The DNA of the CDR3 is TGTGCCAGCAGTTCTCAGGAAAAACTGTTTTTT.

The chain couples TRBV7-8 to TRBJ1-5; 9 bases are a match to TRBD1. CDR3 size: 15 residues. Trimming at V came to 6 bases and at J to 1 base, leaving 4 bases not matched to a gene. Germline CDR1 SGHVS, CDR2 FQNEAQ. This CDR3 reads CASSRDRESNQPQHF. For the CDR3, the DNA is TGTGCCAGCAGTCGGGACAGGGAGAGCAATCAGCCCCAGCATTTT. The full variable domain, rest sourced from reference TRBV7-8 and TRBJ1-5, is GAGVSQSPRYKVAKRGQDVALRCDPISGHVSLFWYQQALGQGPEFLTYFQNEAQLDKSGLPSDRFFAERPEGSVSTLKIQRTQQEDSAVYLCASSRDRESNQPQHFGDGTRLSIL.

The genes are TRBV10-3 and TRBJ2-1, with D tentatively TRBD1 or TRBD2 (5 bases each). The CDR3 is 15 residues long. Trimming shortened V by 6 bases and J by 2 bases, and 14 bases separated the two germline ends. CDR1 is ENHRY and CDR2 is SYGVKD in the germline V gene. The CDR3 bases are TGTGCCATCAGGTGGGACGCCGGCACCTACAATGAGCAGTTCTTC. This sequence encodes CAIRWDAGTYNEQFF.

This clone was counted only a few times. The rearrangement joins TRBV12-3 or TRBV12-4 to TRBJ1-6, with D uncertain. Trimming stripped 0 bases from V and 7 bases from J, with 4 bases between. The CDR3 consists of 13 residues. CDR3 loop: CASSLAENSPLHF. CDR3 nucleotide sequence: TGTGCCAGCAGTTTAGCAGAGAATTCACCCCTCCACTTT.

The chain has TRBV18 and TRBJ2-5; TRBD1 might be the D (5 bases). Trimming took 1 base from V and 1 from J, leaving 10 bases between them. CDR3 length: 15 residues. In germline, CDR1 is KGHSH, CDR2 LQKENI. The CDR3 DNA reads TGTGCCAGCTCACCACTTAGGGGTCCCCAAGAGACCCAGTACTTC. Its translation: CASSPLRGPQETQYF.

In nucleotides, the CDR3 is TGCGCCAGCAGCTTGGAGGGCAGCGGGGGAGCGGTTGAGCAGTTCTTC. Encoded protein: CASSLEGSGGAVEQFF. The rearrangement links TRBV5-1 to TRBJ2-1; 8 nucleotides agree with TRBD2. The CDR3 consists of 16 residues. Losses at the gene ends were 0 bases for V and 9 bases for J; bases not matched to a gene: 11. Per germline, CDR1 SGHRS and CDR2 YFSETQ.

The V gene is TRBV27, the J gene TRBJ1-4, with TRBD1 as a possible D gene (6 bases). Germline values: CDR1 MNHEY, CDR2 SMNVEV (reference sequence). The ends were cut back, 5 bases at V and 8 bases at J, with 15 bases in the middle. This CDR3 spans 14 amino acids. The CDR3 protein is CASSPGAGGEKLFF. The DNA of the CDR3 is TGTGCCAGCAGTCCGGGGGCGGGAGGCGAAAAACTGTTTTTT.

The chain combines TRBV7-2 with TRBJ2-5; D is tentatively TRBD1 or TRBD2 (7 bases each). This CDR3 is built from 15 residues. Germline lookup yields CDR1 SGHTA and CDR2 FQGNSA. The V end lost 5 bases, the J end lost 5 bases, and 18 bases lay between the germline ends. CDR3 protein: CASSARGGLGETQYF. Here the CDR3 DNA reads TGTGCCAGCAGCGCCAGGGGGGGGCTAGGGGAGACCCAGTACTTC.

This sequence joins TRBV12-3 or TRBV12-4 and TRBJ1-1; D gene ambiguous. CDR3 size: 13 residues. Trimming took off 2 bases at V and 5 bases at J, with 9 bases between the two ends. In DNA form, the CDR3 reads TGTGCCAGCAGTTTACACCGTAGGACTGAAGCTTTCTTT. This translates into CASSLHRRTEAFF.

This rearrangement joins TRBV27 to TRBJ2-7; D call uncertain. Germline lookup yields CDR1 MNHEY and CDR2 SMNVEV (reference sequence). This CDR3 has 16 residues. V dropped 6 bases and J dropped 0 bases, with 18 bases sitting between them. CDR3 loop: CASSSYPADSSYEQYF. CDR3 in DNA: TGTGCCAGCAGCTCCTACCCCGCGGATTCCTCCTACGAGCAGTACTTC.

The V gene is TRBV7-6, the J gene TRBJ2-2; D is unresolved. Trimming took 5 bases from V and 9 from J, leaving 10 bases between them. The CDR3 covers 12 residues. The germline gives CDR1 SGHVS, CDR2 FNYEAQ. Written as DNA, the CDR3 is TGTGCCAGCAGCCACGGACCGAGGGAGCTGTTTTTT. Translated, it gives CASSHGPRELFF.

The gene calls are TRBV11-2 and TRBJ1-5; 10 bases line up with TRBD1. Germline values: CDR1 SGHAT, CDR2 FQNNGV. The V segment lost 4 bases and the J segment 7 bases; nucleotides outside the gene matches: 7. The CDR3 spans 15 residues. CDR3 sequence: CASSSETGGGQPQHF. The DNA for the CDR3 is TGTGCCAGCAGCTCCGAGACAGGGGGCGGGCAGCCCCAGCATTTT.

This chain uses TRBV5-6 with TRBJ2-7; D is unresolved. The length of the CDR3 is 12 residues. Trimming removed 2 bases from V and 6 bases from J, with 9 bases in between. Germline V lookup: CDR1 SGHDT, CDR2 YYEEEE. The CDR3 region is CASSFMTAEQYF. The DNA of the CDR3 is TGTGCCAGCAGCTTTATGACTGCCGAGCAGTACTTC.

For the CDR3, the DNA is TGTGCTAGTGGTTTGGACGGCGGGGACTACAATGAGCAGTTCTTC. This codes for CASGLDGGDYNEQFF. This chain links TRBV12-5 with TRBJ2-1; TRBD2 might be the D (6 bases). This CDR3 has 15 residues. Germline V gene lookup returns CDR1 LGHNT and CDR2 FRNRAP. V lost 1 base and J 3 bases, leaving 10 bases between the germline ends.

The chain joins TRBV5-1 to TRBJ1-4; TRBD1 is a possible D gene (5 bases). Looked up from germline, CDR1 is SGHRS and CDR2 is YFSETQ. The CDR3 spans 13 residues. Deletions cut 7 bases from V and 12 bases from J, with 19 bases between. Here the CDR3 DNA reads TGCGCCAGCCAACAGGACACTAAGGAAGAACTGTTTTTT. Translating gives CASQQDTKEELFF.

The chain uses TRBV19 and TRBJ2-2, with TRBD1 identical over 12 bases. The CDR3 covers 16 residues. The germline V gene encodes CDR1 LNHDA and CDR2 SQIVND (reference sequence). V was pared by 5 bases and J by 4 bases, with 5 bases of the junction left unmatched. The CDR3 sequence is CASSGTGGLVTGELFF. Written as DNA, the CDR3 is TGTGCCAGTAGTGGGACAGGGGGCTTGGTCACCGGGGAGCTGTTTTTT.

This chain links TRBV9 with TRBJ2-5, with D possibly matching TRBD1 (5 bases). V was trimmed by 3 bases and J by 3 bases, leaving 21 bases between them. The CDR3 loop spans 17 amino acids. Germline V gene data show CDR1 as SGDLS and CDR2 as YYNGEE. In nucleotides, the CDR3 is TGTGCCAGCAGCGGCTTGGGGCGCCACGGAAGGGAAGAGACCCAGTACTTC. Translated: CASSGLGRHGREETQYF.

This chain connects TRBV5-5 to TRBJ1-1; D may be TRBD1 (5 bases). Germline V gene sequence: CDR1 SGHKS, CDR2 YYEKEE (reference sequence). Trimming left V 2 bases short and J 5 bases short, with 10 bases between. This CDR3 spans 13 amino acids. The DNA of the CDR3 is TGTGCCAGCAGCTTACGGGGGAGAACTGAAGCTTTCTTT. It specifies CASSLRGRTEAFF.

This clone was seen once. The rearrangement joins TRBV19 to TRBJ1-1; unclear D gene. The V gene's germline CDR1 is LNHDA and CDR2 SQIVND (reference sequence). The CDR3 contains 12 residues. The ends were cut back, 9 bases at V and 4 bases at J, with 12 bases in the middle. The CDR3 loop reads CASGFRPTEAFF. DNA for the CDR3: TGTGCCAGCGGGTTTCGCCCCACTGAAGCTTTCTTT.

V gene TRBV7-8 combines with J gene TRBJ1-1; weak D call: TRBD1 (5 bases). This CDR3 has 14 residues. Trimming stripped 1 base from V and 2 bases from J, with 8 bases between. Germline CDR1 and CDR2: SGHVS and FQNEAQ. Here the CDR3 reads CASSLVGANTEAFF. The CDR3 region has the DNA TGTGCCAGCAGCTTAGTCGGGGCTAACACTGAAGCTTTCTTT. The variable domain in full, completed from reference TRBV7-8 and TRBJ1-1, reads GAGVSQSPRYKVAKRGQDVALRCDPISGHVSLFWYQQALGQGPEFLTYFQNEAQLDKSGLPSDRFFAERPEGSVSTLKIQRTQQEDSAVYLCASSLVGANTEAFFGQGTRLTVV.